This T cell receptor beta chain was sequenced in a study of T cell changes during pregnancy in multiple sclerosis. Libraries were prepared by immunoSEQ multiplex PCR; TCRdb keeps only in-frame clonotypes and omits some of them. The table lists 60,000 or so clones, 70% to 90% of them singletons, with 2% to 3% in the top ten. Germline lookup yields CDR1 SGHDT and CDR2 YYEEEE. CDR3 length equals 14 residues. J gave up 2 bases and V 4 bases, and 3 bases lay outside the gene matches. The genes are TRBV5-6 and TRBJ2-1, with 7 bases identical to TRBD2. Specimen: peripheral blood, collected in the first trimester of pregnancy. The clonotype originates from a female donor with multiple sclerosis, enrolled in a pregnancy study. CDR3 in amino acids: CASSTGGAYNEQFF. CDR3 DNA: TGTGCCAGCAGCACGGGGGGAGCCTACAATGAGCAGTTCTTC. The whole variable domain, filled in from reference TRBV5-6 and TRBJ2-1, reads DAGVTQSPTHLIKTRGQQVTLRCSPKSGHDTVSWYQQALGQGPQFIFQYYEEEERQRGNFPDRFSGHQFPNYSSELNVNALLLGDSALYLCASSTGGAYNEQFFGPGTRLTVL.